Listed below are T cell receptor beta chains from one sample, sequenced in a study of cytomegalovirus exposure and HLA in healthy donors. Clones were read by immunoSEQ multiplex PCR, and TCRdb kept only the in-frame ones, dropping some. The sample contains approximately 130,000 clones, 70% to 90% of which appear only once. The sample taken for sequencing was PBMCs. These receptors came from a woman aged 18-30 years in good health and CMV-seronegative. Each CDR3 is given without its conserved first and last residue. The order of the fields is J gene, V gene, CDR3 protein.

J: TRBJ1-6; V: TRBV11-2; CDR3: ASSLVGFSPAGQGSPLH
J: TRBJ1-2; V: TRBV9; CDR3: ASSVGQGVANYGYT
J: TRBJ1-5; V: TRBV5-6; CDR3: ASSYRQTNQPQH
J: TRBJ2-2; V: TRBV28; CDR3: ASSLFSSGEVTGELF
J: TRBJ2-3; V: TRBV11-1; CDR3: ASSPRLAGGRTDTQY
J: TRBJ2-1; V: TRBV30; CDR3: AWSPDNEQF
J: TRBJ2-2; V: TRBV28; CDR3: ASSFSSGVVVGELF
J: TRBJ1-2; V: TRBV19; CDR3: ASSIDEGGYT
J: TRBJ2-2; V: TRBV5-1; CDR3: ASSSDRWNTGELF
J: TRBJ1-4; V: TRBV19; CDR3: ASTSRGILATNEKLF